The present entry profiles one T cell receptor beta chain with its context. Data came from immunoSEQ multiplex PCR; TCRdb stores just in-frame clones and leaves some out. The sample contains 83,000 or so clones, about 86% of which appear only once. The source of the sample is a study of lymphopenia after photon versus proton radiotherapy. CDR1 is SGHAT, CDR2 FQNNGV, per germline. This CDR3 is built from 16 residues. The germline V and J ends were trimmed by 4 bases and 0 bases, with 13 bases remaining between them. The sample was peripheral blood, taken from a patient treated with proton-based radiotherapy. This receptor was obtained from a man aged 55 to 70 with pancreatic cancer. The chain uses TRBV11-2 and TRBJ1-3, with D uncertain. CDR3 loop: CASSSPGRSSGNTIYF. CDR3 in DNA: TGTGCCAGCAGCTCCCCGGGGAGGAGCTCTGGAAACACCATATATTTT.